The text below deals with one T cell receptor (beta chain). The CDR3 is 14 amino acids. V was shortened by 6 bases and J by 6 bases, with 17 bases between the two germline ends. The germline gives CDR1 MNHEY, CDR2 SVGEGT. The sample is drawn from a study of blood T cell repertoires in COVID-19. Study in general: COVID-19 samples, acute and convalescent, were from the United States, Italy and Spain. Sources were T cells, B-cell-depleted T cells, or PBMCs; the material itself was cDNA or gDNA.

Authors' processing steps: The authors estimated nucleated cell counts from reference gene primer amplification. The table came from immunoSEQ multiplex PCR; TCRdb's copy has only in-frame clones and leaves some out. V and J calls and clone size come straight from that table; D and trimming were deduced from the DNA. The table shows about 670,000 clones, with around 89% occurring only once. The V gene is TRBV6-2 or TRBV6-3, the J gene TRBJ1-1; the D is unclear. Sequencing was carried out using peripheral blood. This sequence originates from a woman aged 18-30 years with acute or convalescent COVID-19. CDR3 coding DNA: TGTGCCAGCAGCAGCTCCACAGCTTCCGCTGAAGCTTTCTTT. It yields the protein CASSSSTASAEAFF.